A selection of T cell receptor beta chains follows, all from one sample in a study of shared clonotypes between healthy human individuals. TCRdb keeps only in-frame clones here, not all; method: immunoSEQ multiplex PCR. Among 2 million to 3 million clones listed, 93% were seen once. The sequenced sample consisted of naive CD4+ T cells from PBMCs. All receptors come from a man aged 18 to 30 in good health. Some clones in this sample may be carry-over from other donors' samples. The CDR3 runs from the conserved cysteine through the conserved F or W. D genes are given only for firm matches. The size field is filled for only some rows; it gives once, few, many or a size class.

j_call | v_call | d_call | clone_size | cdr3_nt | cdr3_aa
TRBJ1-5 | TRBV9 | NA | few | TGTGCCAGCAGCGTAGAGGTTAATCAGCCCCAGCATTTT | CASSVEVNQPQHF
TRBJ1-4 | TRBV30 | NA | NA | TGTGCCTGGAGTCTCTTCCGGGGTTCTAATGAAAAACTGTTTTTT | CAWSLFRGSNEKLFF
TRBJ1-2 | TRBV20-1 | NA | NA | TGCAGTGCAGTACCTAATGGCTACACCTTC | CSAVPNGYTF
TRBJ1-1 | TRBV28 | NA | NA | TGTGCCAGCAGTTCCCCGGGAACTGAAGCTTTCTTT | CASSSPGTEAFF
TRBJ2-7 | TRBV7-6 | NA | NA | TGTGCCAGCAGCTCGACTAGGGGATACGAGCAGTACTTC | CASSSTRGYEQYF
TRBJ2-4 | TRBV28 | TRBD1 | NA | TGTGCCAGCGCTACGGGACAGCCTACCAACATTCAGTACTTC | CASATGQPTNIQYF
TRBJ1-4 | TRBV5-1 | NA | few | TGCGCCAGCACTGGGAGCCCGGGTGAAAAACTGTTTTTT | CASTGSPGEKLFF
TRBJ2-1 | TRBV7-3 | TRBD2 | NA | TGTGCCAGCAGCACGGCCGGGACTAGCGGGACCTACAATGAGCAGTTCTTC | CASSTAGTSGTYNEQFF
TRBJ1-3 | TRBV5-1 | NA | NA | TGCGCCAGCAGCGCTGACACCGACTCTGGAAACACCATATATTTT | CASSADTDSGNTIYF
TRBJ1-3 | TRBV7-7 | TRBD1 | NA | TGTGCCAGCAGCTTGGACAGGGAACCTGGAAACACCATATATTTT | CASSLDREPGNTIYF
TRBJ2-5 | TRBV28 | TRBD2 | NA | TGTGCCAGCAGGGGTAGCGGGGGAGGGTGGGAGACCCAGTACTTC | CASRGSGGGWETQYF
TRBJ2-5 | TRBV5-1 | NA | NA | TGCGCCAGCAGCTTGGGCCCCACAGGGCGGGAGACCCAGTACTTC | CASSLGPTGRETQYF
TRBJ2-7 | TRBV28 | NA | NA | TGTGCCAGCCGGGACCCCACGGTCGGGCAGTACTTC | CASRDPTVGQYF
TRBJ2-1 | TRBV7-3 | TRBD1 | NA | TGTGCCAGCAGCTCGGGACAGTACAATGAGCAGTTCTTC | CASSSGQYNEQFF
TRBJ2-7 | TRBV19 | NA | NA | TGTGCCAGTAGTATCTCGGGACAAGGGACCTACGAGCAGTACTTC | CASSISGQGTYEQYF
TRBJ2-1 | TRBV5-6 | TRBD2 | NA | TGTGCCAGCAGCCGACTAGCGGGAGGGCCGAAGGACGAGCAGTTCTTC | CASSRLAGGPKDEQFF
TRBJ2-5 | TRBV7-2 | TRBD2 | NA | TGTGCCAGCAGCAATAGCGGGGGGAAAGAGACCCAGTACTTC | CASSNSGGKETQYF
TRBJ2-3 | TRBV5-1 | TRBD2 | NA | TGCGCCAGCGGGGAGGGCGTGACAGATACGCAGTATTTT | CASGEGVTDTQYF
TRBJ2-5 | TRBV5-5 | TRBD2 | NA | TGTGCCAGCAGCTCGGCTAGCGGGAAACAAGAGACCCAGTACTTC | CASSSASGKQETQYF
TRBJ2-5 | TRBV7-2 | TRBD2 | NA | TGTGCCAGCAGCTCCCAGCGGGGGTTCTGGGAGACCCAGTACTTC | CASSSQRGFWETQYF
TRBJ2-1 | TRBV7-3 | NA | once | TGTGCCAGCAGCCCCCATGGGGGTACTGAGCAGTTCTTC | CASSPHGGTEQFF
TRBJ1-2 | TRBV2 | NA | few | TGTGCCAGCAGTGAGTCGGGCTACACCTTC | CASSESGYTF
TRBJ2-2 | TRBV10-3 | TRBD2 | NA | TGTGCCATCAGTCGACTAGCGGGAGATGGCGGGGAGCTGTTTTTT | CAISRLAGDGGELFF
TRBJ2-1 | TRBV7-2 | NA | NA | TGTGCCAGCAGCTTAGATGGGGGATACTACAATGAGCAGTTCTTC | CASSLDGGYYNEQFF
TRBJ1-5 | TRBV28 | NA | once | TGTGCCAGCAGTTTCTCGTCCGGGGGGGTCTATCAGCCCCAGCATTTT | CASSFSSGGVYQPQHF
TRBJ2-7 | TRBV28 | NA | NA | TGTGCCAGCAGTTCCGAGGGGGCGGGACTTTACGAGCAGTACTTC | CASSSEGAGLYEQYF
TRBJ2-3 | TRBV5-1 | TRBD2 | NA | TGCGCCAGCATCTTCGGGGGAGGGCCTATGGATACGCAGTATTTT | CASIFGGGPMDTQYF
TRBJ2-1 | TRBV11-2 | TRBD2 | NA | TGTGCCAGCAGCGCAACTAGCGGTACTTACAATGAGCAGTTCTTC | CASSATSGTYNEQFF
TRBJ2-2 | TRBV28 | TRBD2 | NA | TGTGCCACAGCGGGGGGTGCCTTGAACACCGGGGAGCTGTTTTTT | CATAGGALNTGELFF
TRBJ2-3 | TRBV7-9 | NA | NA | TGTGCCAGCAGTCCTAACCGGGCAGCTAGCACAGATACGCAGTATTTT | CASSPNRAASTDTQYF
TRBJ2-7 | TRBV7-9 | TRBD1 | NA | TGTGCCAGCAGCTTAGCTCGCAGGGGGCGGGAGCAGTACTTC | CASSLARRGREQYF
TRBJ2-3 | TRBV5-1 | NA | NA | TGCGCCAGCAGCTTGTGGGCCGAGCGAGATACGCAGTATTTT | CASSLWAERDTQYF
TRBJ1-1 | TRBV25-1 | NA | NA | TGTGCCAGCAGTCCAGGGACGAACACTGAAGCTTTCTTT | CASSPGTNTEAFF
TRBJ2-5 | TRBV18 | NA | NA | TGTGCCAGCTCACCAGGGGAGGGGGCGCGGAGAGAGACCCAGTACTTC | CASSPGEGARRETQYF
TRBJ2-3 | TRBV5-4 | TRBD1 | NA | TGTGCCAGCACCAGGGGGCTCGAACCAGATACGCAGTATTTT | CASTRGLEPDTQYF
TRBJ2-1 | TRBV5-4 | NA | NA | TGTGCCAGCAGCCCAACCGGGACCACCTTCTATGAGCAGTTCTTC | CASSPTGTTFYEQFF
TRBJ1-1 | TRBV6-1 | NA | NA | TGTGCCAGCAGTGAAGTTCCGAACACTGAAGCTTTCTTT | CASSEVPNTEAFF
TRBJ2-1 | TRBV28 | TRBD2 | NA | TGTGCCAGCAGTTTATCCGCGGGAGACGTTGAGCAGTTCTTC | CASSLSAGDVEQFF
TRBJ2-5 | TRBV28 | NA | NA | TGTGCCAGCAGTTTCCCTGGGACACGGGAGACCCAGTACTTC | CASSFPGTRETQYF
TRBJ1-5 | TRBV6-1 | NA | NA | TGTGCCAGCAGTCACAGTCCTAGCAATCAGCCCCAGCATTTT | CASSHSPSNQPQHF
TRBJ2-1 | TRBV6-5 | TRBD2 | once | TGTGCCAGCAGCATAAATCGGCTAGCGGTGAATGAGCAGTTCTTC | CASSINRLAVNEQFF
TRBJ2-2 | TRBV5-6 | NA | NA | TGTGCCAGCAGCCCCCCGGGGGGGGAGCTGTTTTTT | CASSPPGGELFF
TRBJ1-5 | TRBV7-3 | NA | NA | TGTGCCAGCAGCCCAGAACCCAATCAGCCCCAGCATTTT | CASSPEPNQPQHF
TRBJ1-3 | TRBV28 | NA | NA | TGTGCCAGCAGTCCCCATGGATTTGACACCATATATTTT | CASSPHGFDTIYF
TRBJ2-7 | TRBV28 | TRBD2 | NA | TGTGCCAGCAGTGCGGGACTAGCGGAAGTCTACGAGCAGTACTTC | CASSAGLAEVYEQYF
TRBJ1-2 | TRBV18 | TRBD1 | NA | TGTGCCAGCTCAAGGGACAGGGATTTCAATGGCTACACCTTC | CASSRDRDFNGYTF
TRBJ2-1 | TRBV29-1 | TRBD2 | NA | TGCAGCGTTGAGATTGGACTAGCGGGAAGGGAGCAGTTCTTC | CSVEIGLAGREQFF
TRBJ2-7 | TRBV6-5 | TRBD1 | NA | TGTGCCAGCAGTTACTCCCGGGACAGCTCCTACGAGCAGTACTTC | CASSYSRDSSYEQYF
TRBJ1-4 | TRBV28 | NA | NA | TGTGCCAGCAGAATGGGGGCCCTGGGAGATGAAAAACTGTTTTTT | CASRMGALGDEKLFF
TRBJ1-2 | TRBV28 | NA | NA | TGTGCCAGTTCCCGTTATGGCTACACCTTC | CASSRYGYTF
TRBJ2-3 | TRBV7-9 | NA | NA | TGTGCCAGCAGCATCACCGGGGCTCAGGGAGATACGCAGTATTTT | CASSITGAQGDTQYF